This T cell receptor beta chain was recorded in a study of blood T cell repertoires in COVID-19. Study as a whole: Some COVID-19 samples were acute and others convalescent; all came from the United States, Italy and Spain. T cells, B-cell-depleted T cells, or PBMCs supplied cDNA or gDNA.

The CDR3 loop spans 12 amino acids. V lost 7 bases and J lost 0, with 9 bases in between. In germline, CDR1 is SQVTM, CDR2 ANQGSEA. Per the original methods: Researchers report that nucleated cell counts were estimated from reference gene primer amplification. TCRdb's table, derived via immunoSEQ multiplex PCR, lists solely in-frame clones and lacks some. D and trimming were read from the DNA, whereas the V and J calls and clone size are those reported in that table. The sample lists some 400,000 clones, around 90% occurring once. The sequence came from a man in his late teens or twenties with active or convalescent COVID-19. The V gene is TRBV29-1, the J gene TRBJ1-1, with D possibly being TRBD1 (6 bases). The sequencing sample was made of peripheral blood. The CDR3 spells CSGTVMNTEAFF. In DNA form, the CDR3 reads TGCAGCGGGACAGTCATGAACACTGAAGCTTTCTTT.